Listed here are 17 T cell receptor beta chains from one sample, sequenced in a study of immune characterization of retroperitoneal liposarcoma. Each CDR3 protein is one row after TCRdb ran MiXCR on the PCR reads. The data show under 11,000 distinct CDR3 sequences, approximately 24% seen once. The specimen was blood. The source is a female donor with retroperitoneal liposarcoma.

The table lists this clonotype with many counts. The chain couples TRBV6-1 to TRBJ2-2, with TRBD2 matching over 10 bases. Germline assignment: CDR1 MNHNS and CDR2 SASEGT. J gave up 7 bases and V 0 bases, and 8 bases lay outside the gene matches. This CDR3 comprises 17 residues. The CDR3: CASSEARPSGRGGELFF. CDR3 bases: TGTGCCAGCAGTGAAGCCCGCCCTAGCGGGAGAGGCGGGGAGCTGTTTTTT.

V gene TRBV5-1 combines with J gene TRBJ1-6; 7 positions match TRBD1. Germline V gives CDR1 SGHRS, CDR2 YFSETQ. The CDR3 contains 15 residues. V shed 4 bases and J 9 bases; nucleotides not matched to a gene: 10. CDR3 nucleotides: TGCGCCAGCAGCGCCCGGGACAGAGGGGGTTCACCCCTCCACTTT. As protein: CASSARDRGGSPLHF.

By share, this clonotype counts as medium-sized. The genes are TRBV12-3 or TRBV12-4 and TRBJ2-7, with a possible D match to TRBD1 (5 bases). The CDR3 loop spans 13 amino acids. Trimming removed 3 bases at V and 4 bases at J, with 10 bases between. The CDR3 DNA reads TGTGCCAGCAGTTTGGGGCAGACTTACGAGCAGTACTTC. It specifies CASSLGQTYEQYF.

This clonotype was detected a few times. The rearrangement links TRBV14 to TRBJ1-1; D not resolved. V was pared by 4 bases and J by 4 bases, with 10 bases between. Germline CDR1 SGHDN, CDR2 FVKESK. CDR3 size: 13 residues. CDR3 nucleotide sequence: TGTGCCAGCAGCCTTAGGACTCTCACTGAAGCTTTCTTT. Encoded protein: CASSLRTLTEAFF.

DNA of the CDR3: TGTGCCAGCAGCCCCAAAGGACAGGGGGCTGGTGGCTACACCTTC. It codes for CASSPKGQGAGGYTF. The genes are TRBV12-3 or TRBV12-4 and TRBJ1-2, with 11 bases aligning to TRBD1. The CDR3 covers 15 residues. The trim removed 6 bases at V and 7 bases at J, leaving 10 bases unmatched.

By its share, this clonotype is medium-sized. The chain joins TRBV6-6 to TRBJ2-2, with D unclear. This CDR3 has 14 amino acids. V was shortened by 8 bases and J by 0 bases, with 10 bases between the two germline ends. The V gene's germline CDR1 is MNHNY and CDR2 SVGAGI (reference sequence). In DNA form, the CDR3 reads TGTGCCAGCTCTACAAGGGCGAACACCGGGGAGCTGTTTTTT. It specifies CASSTRANTGELFF.

This clonotype rates as medium-sized. The V gene is TRBV12-3 or TRBV12-4, the J gene TRBJ2-7; no clear D. The CDR3 extends over 14 amino acids. The germline V and J ends were trimmed by 4 bases and 0 bases, with 10 bases remaining between them. CDR3 sequence: CASSSSLYSYEQYF. For the CDR3, the DNA is TGTGCCAGCAGTTCAAGTCTGTACTCCTACGAGCAGTACTTC.

This clonotype was recorded many times. This rearrangement joins TRBV6-6 to TRBJ1-1; 7 positions agree with TRBD1. J was trimmed by 7 bases and V by 2 bases; bases with no gene match: 10. The CDR3 is 15 amino acids. CDR1 is MNHNY and CDR2 is SVGAGI in the germline V gene (reference sequence). The CDR3 nucleotides read TGTGCCAGCAGTTACGAAGGACAGGAGATCGTTGAAGCTTTCTTT. It yields the protein CASSYEGQEIVEAFF.

This clonotype is labeled medium-sized. J is TRBJ2-2 and V is TRBV11-2; 9 bases line up with TRBD2. The germline V gene encodes CDR1 SGHAT and CDR2 FQNNGV. There are 17 residues in the CDR3. Trimming cost V 5 bases and J 7 bases; bases outside gene matches: 14. CDR3 sequence: CASSVTGTSFGFGELFF. CDR3 DNA: TGTGCCAGCAGCGTAACCGGGACTAGCTTCGGGTTCGGGGAGCTGTTTTTT. Full variable domain (outside the CDR3, taken from reference TRBV11-2 and TRBJ2-2): EAGVAQSPRYKIIEKRQSVAFWCNPISGHATLYWYQQILGQGPKLLIQFQNNGVVDDSQLPKDRFSAERLKGVDSTLKIQPAKLEDSAVYLCASSVTGTSFGFGELFFGEGSRLTVL.

Only a few counts were recorded for this clonotype. The V gene is TRBV4-1, the J gene TRBJ2-1, with D perhaps assigned TRBD1 or TRBD2 (5 bases each). Looked up from germline, CDR1 is MGHRA and CDR2 is YSYEKL. The V end lost 3 bases, the J end lost 2 bases, and 11 bases lay between the germline ends. There are 15 residues in the CDR3. In DNA, the CDR3 is TGCGCCAGCAGCCAGGGGACGGCAACCTACAATGAGCAGTTCTTC. Translating it yields CASSQGTATYNEQFF.

This clonotype was detected many times. The J gene is TRBJ2-2, the V gene TRBV7-6; D call uncertain. The CDR3 spans 14 residues. Trimming removed 5 bases from V and 4 bases from J, with 11 bases in between. Germline assignment: CDR1 SGHVS and CDR2 FNYEAQ. CDR3 nucleotides: TGTGCCAGCAGCCCGGGTGTTGGCACCGGGGAGCTGTTTTTT. Translation gives CASSPGVGTGELFF.

This clonotype appeared a few times. CDR3: CASSYRGGVAYNEQFF. The CDR3 DNA reads TGTGCCAGCAGTTACCGGGGAGGGGTAGCCTACAATGAGCAGTTCTTC. The gene calls are TRBV6-5 and TRBJ2-1; TRBD2 agrees at 7 bases. Trimming removed 2 bases from V and 2 bases from J; junction bases left unmatched: 6. CDR3 length: 16 amino acids. Germline V gene data show CDR1 as MNHEY and CDR2 as SVGAGI.

The table lists this clonotype with a few counts. Germline and junction disagree at one end, which may indicate a read error. The V call is TRBV10-3, the J call TRBJ2-2; TRBD1 matches at 7 bases. The CDR3 is 17 residues long. Germline-derived CDR1 and CDR2 are ENHRY and SYGVKD. The CDR3 is CAISDNTYRGNTGDLFF. The CDR3 DNA reads TGTGCCATCAGTGACAACACTTACAGGGGAAACACCGGGGATCTGTTTTTT.

The V and J genes are TRBV27 and TRBJ2-1; the match to TRBD1 covers 9 bases. CDR1 and CDR2 from the germline V gene are MNHEY and SMNVEV (reference sequence). After removal of 2 bases from V and 3 bases from J, the junction contained 2 bases not matched to a gene. This CDR3 comprises 15 residues. CDR3 region: CASSLQTGGYNEQFF. CDR3 nucleotides: TGTGCCAGCAGTTTACAGACAGGGGGCTACAATGAGCAGTTCTTC.

This clonotype was seen at least ten times. The chain is built from TRBV11-2 and TRBJ2-2; 12 nucleotides align to TRBD2. Germline loops: CDR1 SGHAT, CDR2 FQNNGV. Trimming removed 4 bases from V and 7 bases from J; junction bases left unmatched: 10. The length of the CDR3 is 17 residues. CDR3 nucleotides: TGTGCCAGCAGCTCTCCCCGGACTAGCGGGGTGATCGGGGAGCTGTTTTTT. Amino acid sequence: CASSSPRTSGVIGELFF.

The V call is TRBV5-1, the J call TRBJ2-3; 8 bases align to TRBD2. The V gene's germline CDR1 is SGHRS and CDR2 YFSETQ. V shed 4 bases and J 6 bases; nucleotides not matched to a gene: 7. This CDR3 region has 14 residues. In DNA, the CDR3 is TGCGCCAGCAGCGGTAGCGGGACCCCGGATACGCAGTATTTT. Translation: CASSGSGTPDTQYF.

This clonotype is deemed medium-sized. The V and J genes are TRBV12-3 or TRBV12-4 and TRBJ2-2; no reliable D call. V was shortened by 5 bases and J by 10 bases, with 14 bases between the two germline ends. This CDR3 has 13 amino acids. The CDR3, as DNA: TGTGCCAGCAGTCAGCCTGGCCCACAGGAGCTGTTTTTT. Residues: CASSQPGPQELFF.